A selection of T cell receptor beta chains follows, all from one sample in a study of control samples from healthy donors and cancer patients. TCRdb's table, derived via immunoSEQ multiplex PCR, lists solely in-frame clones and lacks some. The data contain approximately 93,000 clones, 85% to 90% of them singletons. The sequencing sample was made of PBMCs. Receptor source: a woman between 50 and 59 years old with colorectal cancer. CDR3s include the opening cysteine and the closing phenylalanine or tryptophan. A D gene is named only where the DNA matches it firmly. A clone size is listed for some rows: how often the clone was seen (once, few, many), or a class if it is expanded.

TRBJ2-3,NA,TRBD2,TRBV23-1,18,CASSLGLAIFIFTDTQYF,TGCGCCAGCAGTCTTGGACTAGCCATATTTATCTTCACAGATACGCAGTATTTT
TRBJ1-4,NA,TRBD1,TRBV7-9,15,CASSLPSGTGEKLFF,TGTGCCAGCAGCTTACCCTCCGGGACAGGTGAAAAACTGTTTTTT
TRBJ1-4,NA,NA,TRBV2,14,CASGGGPTNEKLFF,TGTGCCAGCGGAGGGGGGCCAACTAATGAAAAACTGTTTTTT
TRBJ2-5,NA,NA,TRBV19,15,CASSRQGGLRETQYF,TGTGCCAGTAGCCGGCAGGGGGGCTTAAGGGAGACCCAGTACTTC
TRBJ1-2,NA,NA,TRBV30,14,CAWRRGAGDYGYTF,TGTGCCTGGAGGCGGGGGGCCGGGGACTATGGCTACACCTTC
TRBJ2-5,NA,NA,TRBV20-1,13,CSASNPVVETQYF,TGCAGTGCTAGTAATCCAGTAGTGGAGACCCAGTACTTC
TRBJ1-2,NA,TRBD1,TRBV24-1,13,CATSDSAGGGYTF,TGTGCCACCAGTGATTCGGCAGGGGGCGGCTACACCTTC
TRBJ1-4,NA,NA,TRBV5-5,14,CASSRTETNEKLFF,TGTGCCAGCAGCCGGACAGAGACTAATGAAAAACTGTTTTTT
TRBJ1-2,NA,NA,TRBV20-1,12,CSASGDWYGYTF,TGCAGTGCTAGTGGGGACTGGTATGGCTACACCTTC
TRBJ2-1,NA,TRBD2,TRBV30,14,CAWTLRAGGPGQFF,TGTGCCTGGACCTTACGAGCGGGGGGGCCCGGGCAGTTCTTC
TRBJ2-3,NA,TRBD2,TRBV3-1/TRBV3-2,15,CASSPPGLALDTQYF,TGTGCCAGCAGCCCACCGGGACTAGCTTTAGATACGCAGTATTTT
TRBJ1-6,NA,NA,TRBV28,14,CASRRGVVDSPLHF,TGTGCCAGCAGGAGGGGAGTGGTGGATTCACCCCTCCACTTT
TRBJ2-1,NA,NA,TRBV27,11,CASSRNNEQFF,TGTGCCAGCAGTCGGAACAATGAGCAGTTCTTC
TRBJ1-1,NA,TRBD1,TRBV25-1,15,CASSESTGANTEAFF,TGTGCCAGCAGTGAATCGACAGGGGCGAACACTGAAGCTTTCTTT
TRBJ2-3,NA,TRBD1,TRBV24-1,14,CATSAGGHTDTQYF,TGTGCCACCAGTGCAGGGGGCCACACAGATACGCAGTATTTT
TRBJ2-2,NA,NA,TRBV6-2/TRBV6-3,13,CASSQSITGELFF,TGTGCCAGCAGTCAGTCTATCACCGGGGAGCTGTTTTTT
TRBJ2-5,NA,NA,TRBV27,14,CASSLFGGQETQYF,TGTGCCAGCAGTTTGTTCGGGGGCCAAGAGACCCAGTACTTC
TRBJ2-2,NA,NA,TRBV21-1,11,CASRNTGELFF,TGTGCCAGCAGGAACACCGGGGAGCTGTTTTTT
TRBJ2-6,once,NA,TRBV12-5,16,CASGLHQMAGANVLTF,TGTGCTAGTGGTTTGCACCAAATGGCTGGGGCCAACGTCCTGACTTTC
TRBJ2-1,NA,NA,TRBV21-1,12,CVAGETGNEQFF,TGTGTCGCCGGTGAGACGGGAAATGAGCAGTTCTTC
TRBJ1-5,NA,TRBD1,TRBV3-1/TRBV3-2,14,CASSPTGGRKPQHF,TGTGCCAGCAGCCCGACAGGGGGCCGGAAGCCCCAGCATTTT
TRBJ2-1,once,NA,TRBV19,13,CASSIDFYNEQFF,TGTGCCAGTAGTATCGATTTTTACAATGAGCAGTTCTTC
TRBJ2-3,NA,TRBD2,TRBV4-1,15,CASSQDSSGGDTQYF,TGCGCCAGCAGCCAAGATTCTAGCGGGGGAGATACGCAGTATTTT
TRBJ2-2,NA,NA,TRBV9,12,CASSVLSGELFF,TGTGCCAGCAGCGTACTGAGCGGGGAGCTGTTTTTT
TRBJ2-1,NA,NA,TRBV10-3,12,CAISDERNEQFF,TGTGCCATCAGTGATGAACGCAATGAGCAGTTCTTC
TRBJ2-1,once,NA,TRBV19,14,CASSMGYPYNEQFF,TGTGCCAGTAGTATGGGGTACCCATACAATGAGCAGTTCTTC
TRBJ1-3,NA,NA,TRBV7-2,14,CASSLGAGWNTIYF,TGTGCCAGCAGCTTAGGGGCAGGGTGGAACACCATATATTTT
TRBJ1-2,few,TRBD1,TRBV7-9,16,CASRGSAGDSNYGYTF,TGTGCCAGCAGGGGATCCGCAGGGGACAGTAACTATGGCTACACCTTC
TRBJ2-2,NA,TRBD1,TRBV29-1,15,CSPTRTGAITGELFF,TGCAGCCCGACAAGGACAGGGGCGATTACCGGGGAGCTGTTTTTT
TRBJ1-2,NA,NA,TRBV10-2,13,CASSRDVGDGYTF,TGCGCCAGCAGTCGAGATGTTGGGGATGGCTACACCTTC
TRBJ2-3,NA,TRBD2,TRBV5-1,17,CASSLASAAGGSDTQYF,TGCGCCAGCAGCTTGGCCTCTGCGGCGGGGGGCTCAGATACGCAGTATTTT
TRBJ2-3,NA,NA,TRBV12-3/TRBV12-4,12,CASLGITDTQYF,TGTGCCAGCCTAGGTATCACAGATACGCAGTATTTT
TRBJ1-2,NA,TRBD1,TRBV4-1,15,CASSQARGLNYGYTF,TGCGCCAGCAGCCAAGCAAGGGGGCTTAACTATGGCTACACCTTC
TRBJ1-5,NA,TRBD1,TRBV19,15,CASSIFRDSNQPQHF,TGTGCCAGTAGTATTTTCCGGGACAGTAATCAGCCCCAGCATTTT
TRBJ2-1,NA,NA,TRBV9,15,CASSGGGGGYIEQFF,TGTGCCAGCAGCGGAGGTGGAGGGGGGTACATTGAGCAGTTCTTC
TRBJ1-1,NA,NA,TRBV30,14,CAWSVTTGYTEAFF,TGTGCCTGGAGTGTCACCACAGGGTACACTGAAGCTTTCTTT
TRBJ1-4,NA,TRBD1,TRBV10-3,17,CAISQTGDGATNEKLFF,TGTGCCATCAGTCAAACAGGGGATGGAGCAACTAATGAAAAACTGTTTTTT
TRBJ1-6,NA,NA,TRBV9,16,CASSAGNPVDNSPLHF,TGTGCCAGCAGCGCCGGTAATCCTGTGGATAATTCACCCCTCCACTTT
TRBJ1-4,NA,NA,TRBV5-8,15,CASRISGATNEKLFF,TGTGCCAGCAGGATTTCAGGTGCAACTAATGAAAAACTGTTTTTT
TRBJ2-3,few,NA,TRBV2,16,CASTRGWRGDTDTQYF,TGTGCCAGCACCCGAGGATGGCGGGGCGATACAGATACGCAGTATTTT
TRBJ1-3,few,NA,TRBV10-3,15,CAISPQWVVGNTIYF,TGTGCCATCAGCCCGCAGTGGGTGGTTGGAAACACCATATATTTT
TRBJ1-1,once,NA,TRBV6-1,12,CASSEGFSVAFF,TGTGCCAGCAGTGAAGGGTTCTCGGTAGCTTTCTTT
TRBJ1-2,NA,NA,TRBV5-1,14,CASSLDGSNYGYTF,TGCGCCAGCAGCTTGGATGGATCTAACTATGGCTACACCTTC
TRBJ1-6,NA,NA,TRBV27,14,CASRFQGINSPLHF,TGTGCCAGCAGATTCCAGGGGATTAATTCACCCCTCCACTTT
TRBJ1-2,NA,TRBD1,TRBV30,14,CAWSGTGFNYGYTF,TGTGCCTGGAGTGGGACAGGGTTTAACTATGGCTACACCTTC
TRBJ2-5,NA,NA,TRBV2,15,CASSAFGVGQETQYF,TGTGCCAGCAGTGCGTTCGGGGTGGGCCAAGAGACCCAGTACTTC
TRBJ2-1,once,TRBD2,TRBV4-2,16,CASSQTLAGSYNEQFF,TGTGCCAGCAGCCAAACACTAGCGGGGAGTTACAATGAGCAGTTCTTC
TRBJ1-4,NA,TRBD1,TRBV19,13,CASSGQGGEKLFF,TGTGCCAGTAGTGGACAGGGAGGAGAAAAACTGTTTTTT
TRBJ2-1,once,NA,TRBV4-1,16,CASSPEGERRFSEQFF,TGCGCCAGCAGCCCCGAGGGCGAGCGCCGGTTTTCCGAGCAGTTCTTC
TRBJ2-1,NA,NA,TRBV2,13,CASKAGPYNEQFF,TGTGCCAGCAAGGCAGGGCCGTACAATGAGCAGTTCTTC